The 6 T cell receptor beta chains reported below all come from one sample, sequenced in a study of early T cells in non-severe SARS-CoV-2 infection. Via MiXCR, TCRdb re-called the 5' RACE reads, giving one row per CDR3 protein. The sample includes fewer than 25,000 distinct CDR3 sequences, about 3.8% of them seen just once. The sample was whole blood. The receptors were sampled from an adult who was a healthcare worker with PCR-confirmed SARS-CoV-2 infection or an uninfected control (not recorded which).

This clonotype was observed many times. The V and J genes are TRBV7-2 and TRBJ1-3; no firm D call. Germline-derived CDR1 and CDR2 are SGHTA and FQGNSA. Trimming stripped 5 bases from V and 3 bases from J, with 8 bases between. The CDR3 has 13 amino acids. The CDR3 region has the DNA TGTGCCAGCAGCCCATCAGGTGGAAACACCATATATTTT. Its protein is CASSPSGGNTIYF.

This clonotype was counted ten times or more. The rearrangement joins TRBV20-1 to TRBJ2-2; 8 nucleotides align to TRBD2. CDR1 and CDR2 (germline): DFQATT, SNEGSKA (reference sequence). V lost 5 bases, J lost 6 bases, and 2 bases stayed unmatched. This CDR3 comprises 12 residues. The CDR3 nucleotides read TGCAGTGCTGGACTAGCCTCCGGGGAGCTGTTTTTT. Protein: CSAGLASGELFF.

V gene TRBV27 combines with J gene TRBJ1-2, with D maybe TRBD1 (6 bases). Trimming cost V 7 bases and J 0 bases, with 15 bases left between them. Germline V gene sequence: CDR1 MNHEY, CDR2 SMNVEV (reference sequence). CDR3 length: 15 amino acids. The CDR3 is CASTRTGRSNYGYTF. The CDR3 nucleotides read TGTGCCAGCACCCGAACAGGGCGATCTAACTATGGCTACACCTTC.

This clonotype appeared many times. The rearrangement links TRBV21-1 to TRBJ2-5. TRBV21-1 is listed as a pseudogene. There are 14 residues in the CDR3. CDR3 protein: CASSKGGLNETQYF. The CDR3 coding sequence is TGTGCCAGCAGCAAAGGAGGCCTAAATGAGACCCAGTACTTC.

This clonotype was seen repeatedly, ten times or more. CDR3 amino acids: CASSLGSGIRGTDTQYF. In DNA, the CDR3 is TGTGCCAGCAGCTTAGGGAGCGGGATCCGCGGCACAGATACGCAGTATTTT. V usage is TRBV7-3 and J usage is TRBJ2-3; 7 bases are a match to TRBD2. Trimming removed 2 bases from V and 1 base from J; junction bases left unmatched: 9. The CDR3 has 17 amino acids. From germline, CDR1 is SGHTA and CDR2 FQGTGA.

This clonotype occurred many times. The chain combines TRBV20-1 with TRBJ2-5; 8 positions agree with TRBD2. The CDR3 is 13 amino acids. Germline V gene sequence: CDR1 DFQATT, CDR2 SNEGSKA (reference sequence). After removal of 6 bases from V and 5 bases from J, the junction contained 8 bases not matched to a gene. CDR3 loop: CSARRGAWETQYF. The CDR3, as DNA: TGCAGTGCAAGGCGGGGGGCCTGGGAGACCCAGTACTTC.